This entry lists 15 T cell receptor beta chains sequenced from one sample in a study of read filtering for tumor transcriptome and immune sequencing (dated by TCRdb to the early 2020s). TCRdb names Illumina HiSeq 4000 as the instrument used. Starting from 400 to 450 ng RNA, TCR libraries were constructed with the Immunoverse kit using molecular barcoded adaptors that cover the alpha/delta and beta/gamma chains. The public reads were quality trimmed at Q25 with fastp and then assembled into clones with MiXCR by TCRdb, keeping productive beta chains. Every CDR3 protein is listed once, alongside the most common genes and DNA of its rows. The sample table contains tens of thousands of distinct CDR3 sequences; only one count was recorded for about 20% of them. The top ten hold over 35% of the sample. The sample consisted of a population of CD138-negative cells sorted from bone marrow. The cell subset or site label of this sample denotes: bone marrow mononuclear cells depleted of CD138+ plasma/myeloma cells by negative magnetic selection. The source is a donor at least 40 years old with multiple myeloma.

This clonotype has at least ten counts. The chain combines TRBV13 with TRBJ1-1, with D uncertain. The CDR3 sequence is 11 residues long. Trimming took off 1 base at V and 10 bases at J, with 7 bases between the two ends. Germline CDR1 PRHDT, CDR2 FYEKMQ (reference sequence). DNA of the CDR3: TGTGCCAGCAGCTTAGACCCGGTAGCTTTCTTT. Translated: CASSLDPVAFF.

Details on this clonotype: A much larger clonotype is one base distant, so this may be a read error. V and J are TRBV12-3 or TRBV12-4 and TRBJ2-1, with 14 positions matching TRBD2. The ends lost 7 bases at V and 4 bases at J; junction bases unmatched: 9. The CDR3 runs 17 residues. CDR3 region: CASTLRGLAGEYNEQFF. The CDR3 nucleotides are TGTGCCAGCACCCTGAGGGGACTAGCGGGGGAATACAATGAGCAGTTCTTC.

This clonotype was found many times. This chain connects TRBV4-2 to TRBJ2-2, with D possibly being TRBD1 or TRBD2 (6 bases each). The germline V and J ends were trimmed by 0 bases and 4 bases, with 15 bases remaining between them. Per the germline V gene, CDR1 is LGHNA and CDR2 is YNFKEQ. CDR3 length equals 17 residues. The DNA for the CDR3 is TGTGCCAGCAGCCAAGATTTCACGGGGGCGCGCACCGGGGAGCTGTTTTTT. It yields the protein CASSQDFTGARTGELFF.

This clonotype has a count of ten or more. The CDR3 nucleotides read TGCAGCGTTCGACAGGGGGCTGAGCAGTTCTTC. It encodes CSVRQGAEQFF. This rearrangement joins TRBV29-1 to TRBJ2-1, with 10 bases lining up with TRBD1. V lost 5 bases and J lost 9; bases outside the gene matches: 1. The CDR3 has 11 amino acids. Germline CDR1 is SQVTM and CDR2 is ANQGSEA.

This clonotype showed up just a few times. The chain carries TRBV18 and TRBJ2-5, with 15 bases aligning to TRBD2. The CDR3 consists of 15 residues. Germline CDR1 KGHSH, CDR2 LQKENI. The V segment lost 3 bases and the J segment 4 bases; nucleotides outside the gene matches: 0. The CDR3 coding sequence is TGTGCCAGCTCACCGGGACTAGCGGGAGGAGAGACCCAGTACTTC. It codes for CASSPGLAGGETQYF.

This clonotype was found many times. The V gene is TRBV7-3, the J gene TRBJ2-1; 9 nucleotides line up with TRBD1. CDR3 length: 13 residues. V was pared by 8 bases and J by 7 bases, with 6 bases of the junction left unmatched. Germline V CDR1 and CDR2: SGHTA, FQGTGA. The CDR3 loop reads CASGRDRENEQFF. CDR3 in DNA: TGTGCCAGCGGAAGGGACAGGGAAAATGAGCAGTTCTTC.

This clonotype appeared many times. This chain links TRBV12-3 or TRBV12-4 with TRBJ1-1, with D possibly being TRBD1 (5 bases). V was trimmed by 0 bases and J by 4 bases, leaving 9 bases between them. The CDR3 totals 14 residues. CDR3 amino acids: CASSLAGAGTEAFF. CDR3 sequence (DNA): TGTGCCAGCAGTTTAGCAGGGGCTGGCACTGAAGCTTTCTTT.

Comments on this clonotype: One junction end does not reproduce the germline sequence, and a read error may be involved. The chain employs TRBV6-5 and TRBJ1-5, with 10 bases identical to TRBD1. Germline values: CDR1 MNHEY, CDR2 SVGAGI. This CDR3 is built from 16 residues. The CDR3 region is CVSSPTWTGGYQPQHF. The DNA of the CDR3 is TGTGTCAGCAGTCCCACCTGGACAGGGGGGTACCAGCCCCAGCATTTT.

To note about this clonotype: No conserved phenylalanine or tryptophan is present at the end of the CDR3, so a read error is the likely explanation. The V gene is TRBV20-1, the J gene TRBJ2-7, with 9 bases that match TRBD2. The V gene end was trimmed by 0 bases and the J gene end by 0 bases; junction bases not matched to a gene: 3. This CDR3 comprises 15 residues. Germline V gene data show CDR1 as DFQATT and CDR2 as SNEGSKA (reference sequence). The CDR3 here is CSARDAGGSSYEQYS. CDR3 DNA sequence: TGCAGTGCTAGAGACGCGGGAGGGAGCTCCTACGAGCAGTACTCC.

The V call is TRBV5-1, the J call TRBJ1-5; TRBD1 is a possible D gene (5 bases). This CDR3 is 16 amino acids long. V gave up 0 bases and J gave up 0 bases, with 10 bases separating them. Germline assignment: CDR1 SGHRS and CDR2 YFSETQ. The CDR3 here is CASSLVPGDSNQPQHF. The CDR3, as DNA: TGCGCCAGCAGCTTGGTACCGGGGGATAGCAATCAGCCCCAGCATTTT.

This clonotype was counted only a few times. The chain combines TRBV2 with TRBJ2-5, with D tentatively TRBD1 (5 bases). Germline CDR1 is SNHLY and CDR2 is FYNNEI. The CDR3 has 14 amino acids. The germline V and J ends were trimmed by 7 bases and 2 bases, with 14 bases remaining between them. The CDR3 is CASTQGAAQETQYF. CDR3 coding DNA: TGTGCCAGCACCCAAGGGGCAGCACAAGAGACCCAGTACTTC.

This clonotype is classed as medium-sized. The CDR3 coding sequence is TGTGCCAGTAGTACCCTCCCTACTAGCGGGTACGGTTATGAGCAGTTCTTC. Its protein is CASSTLPTSGYGYEQFF. The chain uses TRBV19 and TRBJ2-1, with 9 bases matching TRBD2. The CDR3 is made up of 17 amino acids. The J segment lost 8 bases and the V segment lost 4 bases, leaving 15 bases of the junction unmatched. Germline lookup yields CDR1 LNHDA and CDR2 SQIVND (reference sequence).

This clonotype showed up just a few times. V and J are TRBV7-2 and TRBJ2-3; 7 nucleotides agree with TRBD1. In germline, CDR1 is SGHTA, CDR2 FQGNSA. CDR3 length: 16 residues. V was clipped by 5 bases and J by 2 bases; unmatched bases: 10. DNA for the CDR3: TGTGCCAGCAGCCGAACCTCGGGACAGCACACAGATACGCAGTATTTT. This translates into CASSRTSGQHTDTQYF.

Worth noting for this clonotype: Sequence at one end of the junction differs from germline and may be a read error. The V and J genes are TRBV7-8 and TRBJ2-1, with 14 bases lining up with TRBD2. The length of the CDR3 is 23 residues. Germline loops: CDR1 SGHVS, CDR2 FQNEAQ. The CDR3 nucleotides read TGTGCCAGCAGCTCCAATGTCCCGGGACTAGCGGGGGAAGGCCGGAGCCCCTACAATGATCAGTTCTTC. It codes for CASSSNVPGLAGEGRSPYNDQFF.

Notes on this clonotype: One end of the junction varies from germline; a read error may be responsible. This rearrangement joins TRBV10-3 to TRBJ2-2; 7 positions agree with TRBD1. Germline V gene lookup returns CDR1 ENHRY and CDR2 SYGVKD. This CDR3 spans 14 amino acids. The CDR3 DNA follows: TGTGTCATCAGAGGCGACAGGGACACTGGGGAGCTGTTTTTT. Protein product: CVIRGDRDTGELFF.